A single sample gave rise to the 6 T cell receptor beta chains below, sequenced in a study of response to subunit inactivated influenza vaccine. TCRdb reprocessed the RT-PCR reads via MiXCR and lists one record per CDR3 protein. The sample includes about 610,000 distinct CDR3 sequences, 11% to 15% seen only once; the top ten take approximately 12%. The source material was PBMCs from blood, sampled 11 to 12 days after vaccination. The receptor set was obtained from a man between 50 and 59 years old who received an inactivated influenza vaccine.

The rearrangement links TRBV12-3 or TRBV12-4 to TRBJ1-1, with D perhaps matching TRBD1 (6 bases). The CDR3 loop spans 12 amino acids. V shed 4 bases and J shed 8 bases, with 11 bases lying between them. DNA for the CDR3: TGTGCCAGCAGTTCCTCGACAGGAGAAGCTTTCTTT. This gives the protein CASSSSTGEAFF.

The chain links TRBV20-1 to TRBJ2-7; 7 nucleotides line up with TRBD1. CDR1 and CDR2 from the germline V gene are DFQATT and SNEGSKA (reference sequence). The CDR3 consists of 13 residues. V gave up 3 bases and J gave up 1 base; unmatched junction bases: 3. The CDR3 DNA reads TGCAGTGCTAGGAAACAGGGGTCCTACGAGCAGTACTTC. Residues: CSARKQGSYEQYF.

This clonotype was observed a handful of times. J is TRBJ1-1 and V is TRBV7-2, with 7 positions matching TRBD1. The CDR3 covers 14 residues. Germline CDR1 and CDR2: SGHTA and FQGNSA. Trimming removed 6 bases from V and 2 bases from J; junction bases left unmatched: 6. CDR3: CASRAGQANTEAFF. As DNA, the CDR3 is TGTGCCAGCAGAGCAGGACAGGCAAACACTGAAGCTTTCTTT.

The rearrangement links TRBV12-3 or TRBV12-4 to TRBJ2-1, with TRBD2 identical over 14 bases. V lost 7 bases to trimming and J lost 7 bases; unmatched junction nucleotides: 3. There are 14 residues in the CDR3. The CDR3 is CASTRTSGGNEQFF. Written as DNA, the CDR3 is TGTGCCAGCACCAGGACTAGCGGGGGGAATGAGCAGTTCTTC.

This chain links TRBV7-6 with TRBJ2-2; 11 nucleotides match TRBD2. V was pared by 5 bases and J by 4 bases, with 6 bases of the junction left unmatched. The V gene's germline CDR1 is SGHVS and CDR2 FNYEAQ. The CDR3 is 16 residues long. Here the CDR3 reads CASSKPGTSGTGELFF. The DNA for the CDR3 is TGTGCCAGCAGCAAACCCGGGACTAGCGGCACCGGGGAGCTGTTTTTT.

This clonotype appeared a few times. The chain employs TRBV12-3 or TRBV12-4 and TRBJ2-1; D call uncertain. CDR3 size: 12 residues. V was pared by 5 bases and J by 9 bases, with 11 bases between. This CDR3 reads CASSPDAVEQFF. CDR3 DNA: TGTGCCAGCAGTCCCGACGCGGTTGAGCAGTTCTTC.